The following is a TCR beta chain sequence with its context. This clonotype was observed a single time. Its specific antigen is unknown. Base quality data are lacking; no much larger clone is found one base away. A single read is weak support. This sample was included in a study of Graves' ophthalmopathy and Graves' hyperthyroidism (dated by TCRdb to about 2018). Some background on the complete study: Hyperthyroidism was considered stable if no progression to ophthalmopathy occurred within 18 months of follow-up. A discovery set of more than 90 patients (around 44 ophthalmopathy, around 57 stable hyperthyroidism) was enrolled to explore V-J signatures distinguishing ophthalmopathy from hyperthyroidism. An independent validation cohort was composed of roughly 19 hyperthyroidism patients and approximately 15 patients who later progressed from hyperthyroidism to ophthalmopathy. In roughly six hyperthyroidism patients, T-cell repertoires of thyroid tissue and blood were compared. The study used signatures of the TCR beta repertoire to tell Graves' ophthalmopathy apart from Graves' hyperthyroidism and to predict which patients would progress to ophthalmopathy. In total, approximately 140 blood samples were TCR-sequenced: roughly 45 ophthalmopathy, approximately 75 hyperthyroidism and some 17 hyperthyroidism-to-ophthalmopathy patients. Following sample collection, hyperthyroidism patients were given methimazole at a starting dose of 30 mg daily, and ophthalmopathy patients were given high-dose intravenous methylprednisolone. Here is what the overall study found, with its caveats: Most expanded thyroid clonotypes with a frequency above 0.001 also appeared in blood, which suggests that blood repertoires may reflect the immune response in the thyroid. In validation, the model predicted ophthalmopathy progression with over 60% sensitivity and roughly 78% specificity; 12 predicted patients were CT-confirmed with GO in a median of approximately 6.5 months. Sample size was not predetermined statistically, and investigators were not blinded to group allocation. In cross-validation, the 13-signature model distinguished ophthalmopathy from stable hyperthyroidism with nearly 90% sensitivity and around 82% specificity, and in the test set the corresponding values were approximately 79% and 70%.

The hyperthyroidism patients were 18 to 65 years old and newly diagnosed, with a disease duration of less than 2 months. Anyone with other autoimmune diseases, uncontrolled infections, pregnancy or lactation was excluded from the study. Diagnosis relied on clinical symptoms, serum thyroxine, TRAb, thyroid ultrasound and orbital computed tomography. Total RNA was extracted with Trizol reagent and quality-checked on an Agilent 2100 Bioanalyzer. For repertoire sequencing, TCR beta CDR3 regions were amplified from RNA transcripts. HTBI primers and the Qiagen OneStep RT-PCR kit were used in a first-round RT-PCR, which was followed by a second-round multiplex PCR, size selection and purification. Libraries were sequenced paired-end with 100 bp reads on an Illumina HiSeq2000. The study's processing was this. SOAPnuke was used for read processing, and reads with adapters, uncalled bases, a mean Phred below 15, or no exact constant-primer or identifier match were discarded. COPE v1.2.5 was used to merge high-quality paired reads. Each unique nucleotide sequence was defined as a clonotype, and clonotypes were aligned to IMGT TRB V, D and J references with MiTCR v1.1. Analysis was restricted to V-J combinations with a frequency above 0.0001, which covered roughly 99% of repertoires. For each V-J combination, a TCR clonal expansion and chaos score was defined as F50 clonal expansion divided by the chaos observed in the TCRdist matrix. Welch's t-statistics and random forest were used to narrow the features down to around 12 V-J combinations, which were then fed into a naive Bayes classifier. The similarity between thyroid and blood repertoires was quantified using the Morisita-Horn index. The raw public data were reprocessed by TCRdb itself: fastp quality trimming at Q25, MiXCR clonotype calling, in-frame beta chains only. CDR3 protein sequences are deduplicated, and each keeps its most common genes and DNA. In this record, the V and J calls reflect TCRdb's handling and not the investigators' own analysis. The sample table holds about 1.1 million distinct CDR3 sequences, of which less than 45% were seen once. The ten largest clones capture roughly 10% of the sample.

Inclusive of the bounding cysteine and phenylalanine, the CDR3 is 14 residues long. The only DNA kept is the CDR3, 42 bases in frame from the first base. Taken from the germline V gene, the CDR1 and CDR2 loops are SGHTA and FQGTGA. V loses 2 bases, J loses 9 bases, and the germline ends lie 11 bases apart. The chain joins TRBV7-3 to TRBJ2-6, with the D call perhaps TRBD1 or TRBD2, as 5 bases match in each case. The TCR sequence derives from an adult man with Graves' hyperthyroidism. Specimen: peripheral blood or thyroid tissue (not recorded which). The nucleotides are TGTGCCAGCAGCTTAGAAGGGGACGACAACGTCCTGACTTTC. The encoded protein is CASSLEGDDNVLTF.